This T cell receptor (beta chain) was recorded in a study of read filtering for tumor transcriptome and immune sequencing. Overall study: Patients were approximately 18 male and around 13 female, mean age approximately 70 years, range about 47 to 85. R-ISS stage counts were under 10 for I, about 15 for II, 6 or 7 for III. Study-wide points: About four fifths of IR-seq clonotypes had one read, totaling 3% to 4.5% of reads; RNA-seq: approximately 73% and 42%.

This clonotype has at least ten counts. Its antigen remains unknown. From approximately 430 ng of RNA, a library with molecular barcoded alpha/delta and beta/gamma adaptors was made. TCRdb ran MiXCR on the reads and lists one entry per CDR3 protein. The sample lists about 39,000 distinct CDR3 sequences; approximately 14% were seen once. CDR1 SGHAT and CDR2 FQNNGV come from the germline V gene. V dropped 5 bases and J dropped 4; count of bases not matched to a gene: 14. This CDR3 spans 17 amino acids. Sequences were obtained from a population of CD138-negative cells sorted from bone marrow. The chain joins TRBV11-2 to TRBJ1-1; 9 bases agree with TRBD1. This TCR derives from a donor aged 40 or over with multiple myeloma. The CDR3 sequence is CASSTRVVGQGPTEAFF. CDR3 nucleotides: TGTGCCAGCAGCACGCGAGTCGTGGGACAGGGACCCACTGAAGCTTTCTTT.